Sequencing of this TCR beta chain was carried out in a study of naive and memory T cell subsets. Overall study findings and caveats: In CD4 and CD8 cells, diversity dropped from naive through EMRA. Naive and memory subsets had different power law exponents for TCR abundance. In naive cells, over 85% of TCR sequences were seen only once. A few larger clonotypes appeared in naive repertoires, especially CD8, possibly memory cells re-expressing CD45RA.

This CDR3 is built from 15 residues. Trimming stripped 4 bases from V and 0 bases from J, with 10 bases between. Germline values: CDR1 MNHEY, CDR2 SVGAGI. Separate alpha and beta amplification began at the second PCR step. This clonotype showed up many times. Its antigen is not identified. Both TRBC1 and TRBC2 were covered by a beta constant-region primer of two equimolar oligonucleotides. The ligated cDNA underwent four PCR rounds using SP2 and nested alpha and beta constant-region primers. TCRdb recomputed calls from the UMI-ligation and nested PCR reads with MiXCR, one row per CDR3 protein. The sample carries more than 95,000 distinct CDR3 sequences, about 14% recorded once.

The clonotype was recovered from a human donor in good health. The chain employs TRBV6-5 and TRBJ2-1; unclear D gene. The material sequenced was naive CD8+ T cells from blood. The CDR3 bases are TGTGCCAGCAGTTCGAGCAGCAGCTCCTACAATGAGCAGTTCTTC. The encoded protein is CASSSSSSSYNEQFF.